The TCR beta chain under discussion was sequenced for a study of blood T cells in healthy people across ages. About the study: Capturing about one barcoded beta molecule per two T cells was achieved by template switching.

Concerning this clonotype: Its target is not known.

Donors ranged from 6 to 90 years old and were healthy Caucasians in Russia. Primed by a sample-barcoded 5' primer and a J-beta primer mix, a second PCR proceeded for roughly 7 to 12 cycles. Each CDR3 protein is one row after TCRdb ran MiXCR on the 5' RACE reads. The data contain around 1.5 million distinct CDR3 sequences, almost 60% of them singletons. Overall study findings and caveats: Compared with aged donors, long-lived donors showed fewer expanded clones, suggesting selection. Estimated diversity that came from one million T cells was considered an underestimate.

The sample was blood. This TCR was recovered from a young man in good health.

CDR3 protein: CASSLAGVGSAQHF. CDR3 DNA sequence: TGTGCCAGCAGTTTGGCGGGCGTAGGATCAGCCCAGCATTTT. This chain links TRBV27 with TRBJ1-5; D remains ambiguous. Trimming took 3 bases from V and 11 from J, leaving 17 bases between them. Looked up from germline, CDR1 is MNHEY and CDR2 is SMNVEV (reference sequence). This CDR3 contains 14 residues.